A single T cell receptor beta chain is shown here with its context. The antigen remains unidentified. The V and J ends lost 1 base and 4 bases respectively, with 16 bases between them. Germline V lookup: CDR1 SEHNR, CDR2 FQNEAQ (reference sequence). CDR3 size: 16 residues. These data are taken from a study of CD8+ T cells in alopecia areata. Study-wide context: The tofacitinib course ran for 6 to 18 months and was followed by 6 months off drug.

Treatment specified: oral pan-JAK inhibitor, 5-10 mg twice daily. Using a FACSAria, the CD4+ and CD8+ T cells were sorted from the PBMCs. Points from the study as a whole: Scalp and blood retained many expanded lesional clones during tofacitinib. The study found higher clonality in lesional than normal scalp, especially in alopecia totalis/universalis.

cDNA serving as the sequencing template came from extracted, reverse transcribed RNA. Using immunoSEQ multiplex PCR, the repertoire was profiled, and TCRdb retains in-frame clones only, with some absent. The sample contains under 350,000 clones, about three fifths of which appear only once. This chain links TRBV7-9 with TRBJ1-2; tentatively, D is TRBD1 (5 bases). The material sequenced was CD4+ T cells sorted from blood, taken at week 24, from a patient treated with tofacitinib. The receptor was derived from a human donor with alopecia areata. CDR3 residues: CASSLVRGVKGYGYTF. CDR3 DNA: TGTGCCAGCAGCTTAGTAAGAGGGGTCAAAGGCTATGGCTACACCTTC. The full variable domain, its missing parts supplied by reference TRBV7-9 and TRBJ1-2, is DTGVSQNPRHKITKRGQNVTFRCDPISEHNRLYWYRQTLGQGPEFLTYFQNEAQLEKSRLLSDRFSAERPKGSFSTLEIQRTEQGDSAMYLCASSLVRGVKGYGYTFGSGTRLTVV.